This T cell receptor beta chain was found in a study of T cell responses to AZD1222 COVID-19 vaccine. Study-wide points: Nearly half of spike-specific TCRs reportedly go after variant regions that carry no mutations. Vaccination with two AZD1222 doses was followed by a rise in Spike-specific TCR breadth and depth. A mostly white British donor set with more females was recruited, and clonal diversity was possibly underestimated.

Produced via immunoSEQ multiplex PCR; TCRdb's table is partial and in-frame only. The repertoire holds more than 100,000 clones, about 90% seen once, with approximately 7.9% in the top ten. Remarks on this clone: The antigen remains unidentified.

The CDR3 has 16 residues. Germline V gene lookup returns CDR1 SGHRS and CDR2 YFSETQ. Between the trimmed V and J ends, which lost 6 bases and 1 base, there was a span of 19 bases. Sequencing used peripheral blood, obtained 28 days after the second AZD1222 dose. V usage is TRBV5-1 and J usage is TRBJ1-1; D gene ambiguous. The clonotype comes from an adult who received the AZD1222 COVID-19 vaccine. In nucleotides, the CDR3 is TGCGCCAGCATTTCGTCACGGGCTAACCCGAACACTGAAGCTTTCTTT. It encodes CASISSRANPNTEAFF.